These 12 T cell receptor beta chains came from one sample sequenced in a study of blood T cell repertoires in COVID-19. This table comes from immunoSEQ multiplex PCR, and its TCRdb copy is limited to in-frame clones, with some not included. The sample consists of some 170,000 clones, more than 75% of them appearing once. Material for sequencing was PBMCs or T cells enriched from blood (not recorded which). Receptor source: a human donor with acute COVID-19. The donor label of this sample is uncertain.

The chain combines TRBV9 with TRBJ1-6; TRBD1 is a possible D gene (5 bases). Germline V gene lookup returns CDR1 SGDLS and CDR2 YYNGEE. CDR3 size: 17 residues. Trimming pared 3 bases from V and 8 bases from J, leaving 21 bases between. CDR3 sequence: CASSAAGTPLPDSPLHF. CDR3 nucleotides: TGTGCCAGCAGCGCAGCCGGGACTCCTCTCCCGGATTCACCCCTCCACTTT. The variable domain in full, completed from reference TRBV9 and TRBJ1-6, reads DSGVTQTPKHLITATGQRVTLRCSPRSGDLSVYWYQQSLDQGLQFLIQYYNGEERAKGNILERFSAQQFPDLHSELNLSSLELGDSALYFCASSAAGTPLPDSPLHFGNGTRLTVT.

The rearrangement joins TRBV10-3 to TRBJ1-1; 8 bases match TRBD1. V shed 6 bases and J 1 base; nucleotides not matched to a gene: 4. Looked up from germline, CDR1 is ENHRY and CDR2 is SYGVKD. The CDR3 runs 14 residues. CDR3 sequence: CAISGQGSNTEAFF. The CDR3 coding sequence is TGTGCCATCAGCGGACAGGGATCGAACACTGAAGCTTTCTTT.

The chain is built from TRBV4-2 and TRBJ2-3, with 8 nucleotides matching TRBD2. Germline V gene data show CDR1 as LGHNA and CDR2 as YNFKEQ. After removal of 0 bases from V and 4 bases from J, the junction contained 9 bases not matched to a gene. The CDR3 totals 17 residues. The chain's CDR3 is CASSQDLQRGFADTQYF. CDR3 nucleotide sequence: TGTGCCAGCAGCCAAGATCTCCAGCGGGGGTTTGCAGATACGCAGTATTTT.

This clone was seen a few times. V is TRBV27 and J is TRBJ1-1, with 7 bases fitting TRBD1. V trimming: 4 bases; J trimming: 4 bases; junction bases outside the gene matches: 9. The germline CDR1 and CDR2 sequences are MNHEY and SMNVEV (reference sequence). The CDR3 length is 15 residues. The CDR3 DNA reads as TGTGCCAGCAGTTCCGGACAGGCGGATATCACTGAAGCTTTCTTT. It is translated as CASSSGQADITEAFF.

The chain combines TRBV30 with TRBJ2-2; TRBD1 agrees at 7 bases. The trim removed 4 bases at V and 6 bases at J, leaving 5 bases unmatched. Germline CDR1 is GTSNPN and CDR2 is SVGIG (reference sequence). The CDR3 spans 13 residues. CDR3 sequence reads: CAWNRQGSGELFF. Here the CDR3 DNA reads TGTGCCTGGAACAGACAGGGATCCGGGGAGCTGTTTTTT.

This rearrangement joins TRBV29-1 to TRBJ2-1; 12 bases align to TRBD2. Looked up from germline, CDR1 is SQVTM and CDR2 is ANQGSEA. V lost 2 bases, J lost 8 bases, and 4 bases stayed unmatched. The CDR3 length is 14 residues. CDR3 loop: CSVELAGGPDEQFF. The CDR3 nucleotides read TGCAGCGTTGAACTAGCGGGGGGGCCAGATGAGCAGTTCTTC.

This clone was seen only once. The gene calls are TRBV6-1 and TRBJ1-3; unclear D gene. The CDR3 is 17 residues long. Germline CDR1 MNHNS, CDR2 SASEGT. The V end was cut by 1 base, the J end by 0 bases, with 13 bases between. As DNA, the CDR3 is TGTGCCAGCAGTGAAGGGTCCTGGAGAAACTCTGGAAACACCATATATTTT. Its protein product is CASSEGSWRNSGNTIYF.

The chain couples TRBV2 to TRBJ1-4, with D maybe TRBD1 (6 bases). V lost 3 bases and J lost 4, with 9 bases in between. CDR1 and CDR2 (germline): SNHLY, FYNNEI. The CDR3 is 14 amino acids. The CDR3 nucleotides read TGTGCCAGCAGTGACGGGACAAGTAATGAAAAACTGTTTTTT. It translates to CASSDGTSNEKLFF. Full variable domain (outside the CDR3, taken from reference TRBV2 and TRBJ1-4): EPEVTQTPSHQVTQMGQEVILRCVPISNHLYFYWYRQILGQKVEFLVSFYNNEISEKSEIFDDQFSVERPDGSNFTLKIRSTKLEDSAMYFCASSDGTSNEKLFFGSGTQLSVL.

The chain has TRBV19 and TRBJ2-2, with TRBD2 as a possible D gene (6 bases). The germline V gene has CDR1 LNHDA and CDR2 SQIVND (reference sequence). The CDR3 has 14 residues. V shed 7 bases and J shed 4 bases, with 13 bases lying between them. In DNA form, the CDR3 reads TGTGCCAGTAACCAGGGAGGTGGCACCGGGGAGCTGTTTTTT. It is translated as CASNQGGGTGELFF.

V and J are TRBV19 and TRBJ1-1, with a possible D match to TRBD1 (6 bases). This CDR3 is 15 amino acids long. Germline V lookup: CDR1 LNHDA, CDR2 SQIVND (reference sequence). V lost 7 bases and J lost 1, with 16 bases in between. Here the CDR3 reads CASMGWGHRNTEAFF. The CDR3, as DNA: TGTGCCAGTATGGGGTGGGGGCACCGGAACACTGAAGCTTTCTTT. Combining the CDR3 with reference TRBV19 and TRBJ1-1 gives the whole variable domain DGGITQSPKYLFRKEGQNVTLSCEQNLNHDAMYWYRQDPGQGLRLIYYSQIVNDFQKGDIAEGYSVSREKKESFPLTVTSAQKNPTAFYLCASMGWGHRNTEAFFGQGTRLTVV.

This clone was recorded at least ten times. The chain carries TRBV7-9 and TRBJ2-7; 11 bases fit TRBD1. The germline gives CDR1 SEHNR, CDR2 FQNEAQ (reference sequence). The V gene end was trimmed by 5 bases and the J gene end by 7 bases; junction bases not matched to a gene: 10. The CDR3 sequence is 15 residues long. This chain's CDR3 is CASSDGTGGDLEQYF. The CDR3 nucleotides are TGTGCCAGCAGCGACGGGACAGGGGGAGATTTGGAGCAGTACTTC.

This chain connects TRBV2 to TRBJ2-2, with 9 bases aligning to TRBD1. The germline gives CDR1 SNHLY, CDR2 FYNNEI. The junction had 5 bases not matched to a gene; V was cut back by 3 bases and J by 6 bases. The CDR3 sequence is 15 residues long. CDR3 in DNA: TGTGCCAGCAGTGAGGGACAGGGTGATGCCGGGGAGCTGTTTTTT. Translated, it gives CASSEGQGDAGELFF.